The clone carrying this T cell receptor (beta chain) was found once. The sample belongs to a study of vaccination and CD4 T cells after COVID-19. About the research overall: Six males and four females, two Hispanic, made up the convalescents.

With V trimmed by 4 bases and J by 5 bases, 4 bases remained unmatched. In germline, CDR1 is LNHDA, CDR2 SQIVND (reference sequence). There are 16 residues in the CDR3. TCRdb reprocessed the PCR reads via MiXCR and lists one record per CDR3 protein. The profile shows around 15,000 distinct CDR3 sequences, less than 70% of them singletons. The TCR was taken from a human donor who had recovered from COVID-19. The starting material was CD4+ T cells from blood, obtained after SARS-CoV-2 vaccination. This chain connects TRBV19 to TRBJ2-2; the match to TRBD2 covers 13 bases. In DNA form, the CDR3 reads TGTGCCAGTAGTACGGGACTAGCGGGGACGACCGGGGAGCTGTTTTTT. Translation gives CASSTGLAGTTGELFF.